Listed here are 9 T cell receptor beta chains from one sample, sequenced in a study of blood T cells in healthy people across ages. A second PCR of about 7 to 12 cycles used a sample-barcoded 5' primer and a J-beta primer mix. TCRdb recomputed calls from the 5' RACE reads with MiXCR, one row per CDR3 protein. The table lists around 1.5 million distinct CDR3 sequences, roughly 32% of them singletons. The specimen was blood. The receptors stem from a woman aged 25 to 45 in good health.

The V call is TRBV6-1, the J call TRBJ2-1, with 13 bases lining up with TRBD2. Trimming removed 6 bases from V and 8 bases from J; junction bases left unmatched: 4. Germline assignment: CDR1 MNHNS and CDR2 SASEGT. The CDR3 totals 14 residues. CDR3 nucleotides: TGTGCCAGCAGCGGGACTAGCGGGATCTATGAGCAGTTCTTC. It is translated as CASSGTSGIYEQFF.

This chain connects TRBV5-1 to TRBJ2-5, with D perhaps being TRBD1 or TRBD2 (5 bases each). The J call may be mistaken, given a closer DNA end match to TRBJ2-7. The CDR3 sequence is 15 residues long. Germline CDR1 reads SGHRS; CDR2 reads YFSETQ. The CDR3 sequence is CASSIQGTGDYEQYF. For the CDR3, the DNA is TGCGCCAGCAGCATCCAGGGCACCGGGGACTACGAGCAGTACTTC.

This rearrangement joins TRBV20-1 to TRBJ1-5; D call uncertain. Trimming took 6 bases from V and 5 from J, leaving 11 bases between them. In germline, CDR1 is DFQATT, CDR2 SNEGSKA (reference sequence). There are 12 residues in the CDR3. The CDR3 nucleotides read TGCAGTGCCGCCCTAAGTGATCAGCCCCAGCATTTT. Amino acid sequence: CSAALSDQPQHF.

This clonotype was counted only a few times. This chain joins TRBV12-3 or TRBV12-4 and TRBJ1-2, with 8 bases that match TRBD1. V trimming: 4 bases; J trimming: 7 bases; junction bases outside the gene matches: 11. This CDR3 contains 15 residues. CDR3 nucleotide sequence: TGTGCCAGCAGTTCCCGACAGGGGTCACGTGGTGGCTACACCTTC. Amino acids: CASSSRQGSRGGYTF.

This clonotype has just one count. The gene calls are TRBV27 and TRBJ1-1, with 10 positions matching TRBD1. The CDR3 runs to 16 residues. V was clipped by 9 bases and J by 4 bases; unmatched bases: 14. Looked up from germline, CDR1 is MNHEY and CDR2 is SMNVEV (reference sequence). The CDR3 DNA reads as TGTGCCAGTTCGAACCGGGACAGGGGTTTGAGCACTGAAGCTTTCTTT. This encodes CASSNRDRGLSTEAFF.

V usage is TRBV20-1 and J usage is TRBJ1-1; no definite D call. The CDR3 has 12 amino acids. Per germline, CDR1 DFQATT and CDR2 SNEGSKA (reference sequence). The V end lost 5 bases, the J end lost 1 base, and 8 bases lay between the germline ends. The CDR3 reads CSAHTENTEAFF. Written as DNA, the CDR3 is TGCAGTGCTCATACAGAGAACACTGAAGCTTTCTTT.

V gene TRBV20-1 combines with J gene TRBJ2-5, with D perhaps being TRBD1 or TRBD2 (6 bases each). This CDR3 is 14 amino acids long. From germline, CDR1 is DFQATT and CDR2 SNEGSKA (reference sequence). The V gene lost 0 bases and the J gene lost 9 bases, with 17 bases spanning the gap. Here the CDR3 DNA reads TGCAGTGCTAGAGATCGCGGGGCAGGGGAGGCCCAGTACTTC. Protein product: CSARDRGAGEAQYF.

This clonotype was seen only a few times. The chain joins TRBV10-3 to TRBJ1-1; no clear D. The CDR3 covers 14 residues. Germline V gene lookup returns CDR1 ENHRY and CDR2 SYGVKD. V dropped 6 bases and J dropped 2 bases, with 13 bases sitting between them. CDR3 DNA sequence: TGTGCCATCAGCCATCGTAGCCCCAACACTGAAGCTTTCTTT. As protein: CAISHRSPNTEAFF.

V and J are TRBV6-1 and TRBJ2-7, with 8 bases fitting TRBD1. The V gene's germline CDR1 is MNHNS and CDR2 SASEGT. There are 12 residues in the CDR3. V dropped 10 bases and J dropped 2; count of bases not matched to a gene: 4. The CDR3 loop is CATKQGAYEQYF. CDR3 DNA: TGTGCCACTAAACAGGGGGCCTACGAGCAGTACTTC.